This T cell receptor (beta chain) was recovered during a study of blood T cell repertoires in COVID-19. Study details: Samples of COVID-19 (acute and convalescent) were obtained from the United States, Italy and Spain.

As originally analysed: Nucleated cell number was recorded as an estimate derived from reference gene primer amplification. Repertoires were generated with immunoSEQ multiplex PCR, while TCRdb's copy carries only in-frame clones and drops some. That table supplies the V and J calls and clone size; D and trimming were determined from the DNA. The sample yields 260,000 or so clones, 85% seen once. This clone is a singleton in its sample. Cohort 3 recovery required two negative PCRs, clearance, or symptom resolution. Per the germline V gene, CDR1 is SGHRS and CDR2 is YFSETQ. Trimming left V 6 bases short and J 2 bases short, with 15 bases between. This CDR3 is 16 amino acids long.

The sample consisted of PBMCs or T cells enriched from blood (not recorded which). This TCR was sampled from a woman between 45 and 60 years old who had recovered from COVID-19. This sequence joins TRBV5-1 and TRBJ2-6, with TRBD1 as a possible D gene (5 bases). CDR3 sequence (DNA): TGCGCCAGCATTCGTGACAGTACCACTGGGGCCAACGTCCTGACTTTC. It translates to CASIRDSTTGANVLTF.